The following is a T cell receptor beta chain sequence with its context. The count of this clone is one. Its antigen is currently not known. Nothing much larger sits one base from this clone, and base qualities are not available. TCR beta CDR3 regions were sequenced from DNA using the immunoSEQ Assay. As for the authors' bioinformatics: To compute T cell density, TCR beta template counts were normalized to usable DNA, which was estimated by amplifying housekeeping genes. The preseqR package was used to estimate richness by extrapolating to 400,000 templates for PBMC samples and to 120,000 templates for tissue samples. Clonality was defined by subtracting Pielou's evenness from one. Differential abundance testing on productive amino-acid clonotypes, with a minimum total count of 5 and an alpha of 0.1, was used to identify tissue-enriched TCRs. Repertoire overlap between compartments was quantified with the Jaccard Index and Morisita Overlap Index. GLIPH grouped TCR beta CDR3s together with public tetramer-defined viral CDR3s, and a viral motif had to include at least three viral sequences and also show V-gene enrichment. TCRdb stores this immuneACCESS table with in-frame sequences only. Part of the clones is absent; in the studies checked, under half of the shortfall reflects unresolved V genes, and no reason is known for the rest. V and J calls plus clone size are reproduced from that table; the DNA served to infer D and trimming. The sample table shows under 150,000 clones, and 89% are seen once. 1.7% of the sample is held by the ten biggest clonotypes.

The germline V gene gives CDR1 as SGHAT and CDR2 as FQNNGV. The CDR3 starts with the cysteine, ends with the phenylalanine, and has 15 residues. CDR3 DNA only is kept here, 45 bases in frame from base 1. Cut back by 3 bases and 3 bases, the V and J ends lie 12 bases apart. At diagnosis, peripheral blood, uninvolved tumor-adjacent lung and tumor were collected and were preserved as a mix of fresh-frozen and FFPE material. For TCR repertoire profiling, the blood samples were analyzed as peripheral blood mononuclear cells. The data originate from a study of T cells in localized non-small cell lung cancer (dated by TCRdb to the early 2020s). Background on the whole study: The study analyzed T cell repertoires of a few hundred early-stage NSCLC patients, comparing tumors and uninvolved tumor-adjacent lungs. All 240 or so NSCLC patients in the cohort were treatment-naive and had localized lung tumors that were resected. Of the NSCLC patients, over 120 were male and approximately 110 were female, and the mean age was about 69 years.

Beyond this particular receptor, the publication reports: Uninvolved tumor-adjacent lung showed the highest T cell clonality, higher than tumor, which suggests more focused antigenic responses in the adjacent lung. A median of approximately 57 of the top 100 tumor clones were detected in paired uninvolved adjacent lung, and 25 to 35 of these tumor clones were also found among the top 100 clones of the paired uninvolved adjacent lung. Longer overall survival was associated with higher blood T cell density, whereas shorter survival was associated with higher adjacent-lung clonality. Because multi-region tumor sequencing was not performed, intratumor heterogeneity could not be ruled out. Because the study design was exploratory, TCR variables were selected using unadjusted p-values without false-discovery rate correction.

The sample here was peripheral blood, taken before any cancer treatment. The clonotype originates from a female donor of 60 years or more with stage I lung adenocarcinoma. This chain joins TRBV11-2 to TRBJ2-1; no D gene is confidently identified. CDR3 reads: CASSFTATNYNEQFF. The DNA reads TGTGCCAGCAGCTTTACGGCGACGAACTACAATGAGCAGTTCTTC.